These 16 T cell receptor beta chains share one sample of origin, sequenced in a study of cytomegalovirus exposure and HLA in healthy donors. The PCR made use of 60 Vbeta and 13 Jbeta primers. The repertoire was sequenced with immunoSEQ multiplex PCR; TCRdb's copy has only in-frame clones and lacks some. This sample carries around 99,000 clones, over 70% of them seen once, and the ten largest clones take around 2.4%. The sequenced sample consisted of PBMCs. These receptors originate from a man aged 25-45 years in good health and CMV-seronegative.

The gene calls are TRBV30 and TRBJ1-1; 9 positions agree with TRBD1. Per germline, CDR1 GTSNPN and CDR2 SVGIG (reference sequence). The CDR3 length is 15 residues. Trimming at V came to 2 bases and at J to 1 base, leaving 5 bases not matched to a gene. The CDR3 protein is CAWSLTGGKNTEAFF. CDR3 nucleotide sequence: TGTGCCTGGAGTTTAACAGGGGGCAAGAACACTGAAGCTTTCTTT.

As to this clone: Relative to the germline gene, one junction end is altered; a read error may explain this. The chain is built from TRBV7-7 and TRBJ2-3, with unresolved D. CDR1 and CDR2 (germline): SSHAT, FNYEAQ (reference sequence). This CDR3 has 15 amino acids. CDR3 coding DNA: TGTGCTAGCAGCTTTCTGCGGAAGAGCACAGATACGCAGTATTTT. Translating it yields CASSFLRKSTDTQYF. The full variable domain, completed using reference TRBV7-7 and TRBJ2-3, is GAGVSQSPRYKVTKRGQDVTLRCDPISSHATLYWYQQALGQGPEFLTYFNYEAQPDKSGLPSDRFSAERPEGSISTLTIQRTEQRDSAMYRCASSFLRKSTDTQYFGPGTRLTVL.

J is TRBJ2-1 and V is TRBV11-2, with TRBD2 matching over 9 bases. V shed 6 bases and J 8 bases; nucleotides not matched to a gene: 5. The CDR3 totals 13 residues. Germline CDR1 SGHAT, CDR2 FQNNGV. The CDR3: CASRASGKDEQFF. The CDR3 nucleotides are TGTGCCAGCAGGGCTAGCGGGAAGGATGAGCAGTTCTTC.

This chain links TRBV28 with TRBJ1-2; a possible D gene is TRBD1 (6 bases). CDR3 length: 13 residues. The V end was cut by 5 bases, the J end by 1 base, with 8 bases between. From germline, CDR1 is MDHEN and CDR2 SYDVKM. CDR3 loop: CASSTGFNYGYTF. Here the CDR3 DNA reads TGTGCCAGCAGTACAGGGTTTAACTATGGCTACACCTTC.

The V gene is TRBV15, the J gene TRBJ2-5; possibly TRBD2 for D (6 bases). Germline lookup yields CDR1 LNHNV and CDR2 YYDKDF (reference sequence). This CDR3 comprises 14 residues. Trimming removed 4 bases from V and 2 bases from J, with 11 bases in between. CDR3 sequence (DNA): TGTGCCACCAGCATGAGTGGGGGGCAAGAGACCCAGTACTTC. It translates to CATSMSGGQETQYF. Supplemented by reference TRBV15 and TRBJ2-5, the full variable domain reads DAMVIQNPRYQVTQFGKPVTLSCSQTLNHNVMYWYQQKSSQAPKLLFHYYDKDFNNEADTPDNFQSRRPNTSFCFLDIRSPGLGDTAMYLCATSMSGGQETQYFGPGTRLLVL.

The rearrangement uses TRBV6-5 and TRBJ2-7; 8 bases align to TRBD1. The CDR3 spans 14 residues. CDR1 and CDR2 from the germline V gene are MNHEY and SVGAGI. J gave up 4 bases and V 6 bases, and 8 bases lay outside the gene matches. The CDR3 nucleotides read TGTGCCAGCAGCCGCACAGGGGGTGGGTACGAGCAGTACTTC. Its protein product is CASSRTGGGYEQYF.

V gene TRBV4-1 combines with J gene TRBJ1-2, with unresolved D. The germline V gene encodes CDR1 MGHRA and CDR2 YSYEKL. V was trimmed by 0 bases and J by 3 bases, leaving 14 bases between them. The CDR3 has 16 amino acids. The CDR3 here is CASSQEWPGTYYGYTF. The CDR3 DNA is TGCGCCAGCAGCCAAGAGTGGCCGGGAACCTACTATGGCTACACCTTC.

V usage is TRBV9 and J usage is TRBJ1-2; 8 nucleotides align to TRBD1. This CDR3 comprises 14 residues. Per germline, CDR1 SGDLS and CDR2 YYNGEE. Unmatched junction bases numbered 7, after V lost 4 bases and J lost 5 bases. CDR3 amino acids: CASSSRGRDYGYTF. In nucleotides, the CDR3 is TGTGCCAGCAGCTCCAGGGGGCGTGATTATGGCTACACCTTC.

The V gene is TRBV9, the J gene TRBJ2-2; D gene unclear. Germline V gene data show CDR1 as SGDLS and CDR2 as YYNGEE. The length of the CDR3 is 13 residues. V lost 3 bases, J lost 1 base, and 4 bases lay in between. Here the CDR3 DNA reads TGTGCCAGCAGCGACAGGAACACCGGGGAGCTGTTTTTT. Translated, it gives CASSDRNTGELFF.

V gene TRBV13 combines with J gene TRBJ1-2; no definite D call. CDR3 length: 15 amino acids. Germline V gives CDR1 PRHDT, CDR2 FYEKMQ (reference sequence). Trimming shortened V by 5 bases and J by 7 bases, and 20 bases separated the two germline ends. The CDR3 nucleotides read TGTGCCAGCAGCATAACCGGGATTACGGTCGGTGGCTACACCTTC. It translates to CASSITGITVGGYTF.

This chain uses TRBV29-1 with TRBJ1-1, with D perhaps matching TRBD1 (6 bases). Per the germline V gene, CDR1 is SQVTM and CDR2 is ANQGSEA. There are 13 residues in the CDR3. Trimming shortened V by 2 bases and J by 6 bases, and 13 bases separated the two germline ends. The CDR3 reads CSVEPRGIAEAFF. The CDR3 nucleotides are TGCAGCGTTGAACCGAGGGGGATAGCTGAAGCTTTCTTT. The complete variable domain, with remaining parts taken from reference TRBV29-1 and TRBJ1-1, reads SAVISQKPSRDICQRGTSLTIQCQVDSQVTMMFWYRQQPGQSLTLIATANQGSEATYESGFVIDKFPISRPNLTFSTLTVSNMSPEDSSIYLCSVEPRGIAEAFFGQGTRLTVV.

This clone has a single count. The chain carries TRBV11-2 and TRBJ1-6, with 7 bases fitting TRBD1. Germline values: CDR1 SGHAT, CDR2 FQNNGV. This CDR3 is built from 16 residues. Trimming cost V 5 bases and J 9 bases; bases outside gene matches: 13. CDR3 sequence (DNA): TGTGCCAGCAGCCGACAGGGAGAGGTACTTGGTTCACCCCTCCACTTT. It codes for CASSRQGEVLGSPLHF.

This clone appeared a few times. This sequence joins TRBV6-5 and TRBJ1-5; no definite D call. The V gene lost 3 bases and the J gene lost 6 bases, with 9 bases spanning the gap. The CDR3 covers 13 residues. CDR1 is MNHEY and CDR2 is SVGAGI in the germline V gene. This CDR3 is CASSYRGGQPQHF. CDR3 DNA sequence: TGTGCCAGCAGTTATCGGGGAGGTCAGCCCCAGCATTTT.

The V gene is TRBV11-3, the J gene TRBJ2-2, with TRBD2 as a possible D gene (5 bases). The V gene's germline CDR1 is SGHNT and CDR2 YENEEA. The length of the CDR3 is 18 residues. Trimming shortened V by 5 bases and J by 7 bases, and 26 bases separated the two germline ends. The CDR3 region is CASSLRTTRDRWGGELFF. CDR3 in DNA: TGTGCCAGCAGCCTGCGTACTACTAGAGATCGATGGGGCGGGGAGCTGTTTTTT.

The gene calls are TRBV11-2 and TRBJ2-5; 9 positions agree with TRBD1. In germline, CDR1 is SGHAT, CDR2 FQNNGV. The ends lost 5 bases at V and 5 bases at J; junction bases unmatched: 3. The CDR3 spans 13 residues. The CDR3 protein is CASSPDRGETQYF. In nucleotides, the CDR3 is TGTGCCAGCAGCCCCGACAGGGGGGAGACCCAGTACTTC.

The V gene is TRBV9, the J gene TRBJ2-3, with TRBD2 identical over 11 bases. Germline-derived CDR1 and CDR2 are SGDLS and YYNGEE. V lost 4 bases to trimming and J lost 5 bases; unmatched junction nucleotides: 12. The CDR3 sequence is 17 residues long. For the CDR3, the DNA is TGTGCCAGCAGCCTAGCGGGGGGCCGACCGACAAAAGATACGCAGTATTTT. Translated: CASSLAGGRPTKDTQYF.